This note documents a single T cell receptor (beta chain) sequence. This clonotype was seen a few times. Its antigen remains undetermined. One base away there is no much larger clone; base qualities are not given. These data originate in a study of T-cell memory formation after mild COVID-19 (dated by TCRdb to the early 2020s). Regarding the research as a whole: TCR sequence clusters from the two donors were found to be largely donor specific. T-cell clones expanding and contracting after mild COVID-19 in two donors were tracked by longitudinal TCRalpha and TCRbeta repertoire sequencing. The cohort was made up of two young adult volunteers, one female and one male, who were previously healthy. General conclusions and limits of the study: The study covered only two mild cases, and larger cohorts including severe cases with pre-infection samples were considered necessary. Whether the second-wave clones peaking on day 37 were SARS-CoV-2 specific was not confirmed. Some responding clones were detected in pre-infection memory, suggesting pre-existing cross-reactive memory T cells joined the SARS-CoV-2 response. Contracting CD4+ clones were found mainly in CM and EM memory subsets, while CD8+ clones were enriched in EMRA. Clones contracting from day 15 to 85 had balanced CD4/CD8 phenotypes, while a second wave expanding from day 15 to 37 was biased towards CD4+.

PBMCs were isolated by Ficoll-Paque density gradient centrifugation. The sequencing machine was an Illumina NovaSeq 6000. Using 5'RACE with constant-segment primers, TCRalpha and TCRbeta cDNA libraries were constructed, with sample barcodes and unique molecular identifiers added in the process. RNA was extracted from every sample with Trizol reagent. The libraries were amplified in two PCR steps, and the second step added a second sample barcode and Illumina TruSeq adapters. Libraries were sequenced on an Illumina NovaSeq with 2 x 150 bp paired-end reads. Turning to the authors' computational methods: Reads were demultiplexed and collapsed into UMI-guided consensus sequences with migec v1.2.7. Using mixcr v2.1.11, UMI consensuses were aligned to TRA and TRB V and J templates and then assembled into clonotypes. Expanded or contracted clonotypes were those called significant by both edgeR and NoisET, with noise models trained on biological replicates. For edgeR calls, the thresholds were a false discovery rate-adjusted p below 0.01 and a log2 fold-change of 1. As an exploratory analysis of dynamics, PCA with hierarchical clustering was applied to max-normalized trajectories of the 1000 most abundant clonotypes. Separately sequenced CD4+ and CD8+ repertoires were used to assign the CD4 or CD8 phenotype of responding clones. TCRdb reran the public reads through fastp at Q25 and MiXCR, keeping productive beta chains. Rows with one shared CDR3 protein collapse into an entry with the most common genes and DNA. Here the V and J calls rest on TCRdb's processing, not on the authors' analysis. Across this sample there are hundreds of thousands of distinct CDR3 sequences, with around 27% seen only once. About 13% of the sample rests with the top ten.

Relative to germline, V is 5 bases shorter and J is 8 bases shorter, with 12 bases between their ends. The cysteine opens and the phenylalanine closes a CDR3 of 13 amino acids. CDR3 DNA is the only sequence kept; it has 39 bases, read in frame from the first base. CDR1 is given as SGHTA and CDR2 as FQGNSA, both from the germline V gene. The V gene is TRBV7-2 and the J gene is TRBJ1-4, with no reliable assignment of the D segment. The TCR comes from an adult woman who had mild COVID-19 (a few samples of this study predate the infection). The sample titles of this study are shuffled in the database, so cell type and time point are left out; the donor was told from shared clones. Input material: PBMCs or a T cell subset sorted from them (not recorded which). At the DNA level, the sequence is TGTGCCAGCAGCATCAACAGTGGAGAAAAACTGTTTTTT. Translation gives CASSINSGEKLFF.